This T cell receptor (beta chain) was captured by sequencing in a study of vaccination and CD4 T cells after COVID-19. Study summary: Two Hispanic individuals were among six male and four female convalescent patients.

In the case of this clonotype: The antigen is not known.

Oncomine TCR Beta short-read sequencing was applied to DNA from cultured CD4+ T cells. One entry per CDR3 protein, called by TCRdb with MiXCR from the PCR reads. The data show roughly 13,000 distinct CDR3 sequences, roughly 53% seen once. Described treatment: roughly 10-day PBMC culture with coronavirus spike peptide pools or control peptides (ViraFEST assay). The V end lost 2 bases, the J end lost 2 bases, and 7 bases lay between the germline ends. This CDR3 has 13 residues. Germline values: CDR1 MNHEY, CDR2 SVGAGI. Sequenced material: CD4+ T cells from blood, cultured in vitro. The rearrangement joins TRBV6-5 to TRBJ2-7, with a weak D call TRBD1 (6 bases). This clonotype originated in a human donor who had recovered from COVID-19. CDR3 in amino acids: CASSYGTTYEQYF. The CDR3 DNA sequence: TGTGCCAGCAGTTACGGGACAACCTACGAGCAGTACTTC.